These 32 T cell receptor beta chains share one sample of origin, sequenced in a study of shared clonotypes between healthy human individuals. Clones were sequenced by immunoSEQ multiplex PCR, and TCRdb holds only the in-frame ones, with some missing. The sample yields more than 1,200,000 clones, approximately 98.5% seen once. The sequencing sample was made of naive CD4+ T cells sorted from blood. Subset of the sample: CD45RA+ positively selected. These receptors were obtained from a man aged 25 to 40 in good health.

This chain joins TRBV5-4 and TRBJ2-1; 7 bases are a match to TRBD2. CDR3 length: 15 residues. The V and J ends lost 4 bases and 7 bases, in that order; junction bases with no gene match: 11. Germline loops: CDR1 SGHNT, CDR2 YYREEE (reference sequence). In DNA, the CDR3 is TGTGCCAGCAGCCAGGTGGCTAGCGGTCAGAATGAGCAGTTCTTC. Its translation: CASSQVASGQNEQFF.

The chain combines TRBV4-1 with TRBJ2-1; 8 bases line up with TRBD2. The CDR3 is made up of 16 amino acids. Germline loops: CDR1 MGHRA, CDR2 YSYEKL. J gave up 7 bases and V 0 bases, and 8 bases lay outside the gene matches. The CDR3 is CASSQETAGDRNEQFF. For the CDR3, the DNA is TGCGCCAGCAGCCAAGAAACAGCGGGAGATAGAAATGAGCAGTTCTTC.

This chain links TRBV6-1 with TRBJ2-7; 12 bases map to TRBD2. V lost 4 bases and J lost 3; bases outside the gene matches: 10. This CDR3 spans 17 amino acids. Per the germline V gene, CDR1 is MNHNS and CDR2 is SASEGT. CDR3 DNA: TGTGCCAGCAGTGTTAGACTAGCGGGAGCTAGGATCTACGAGCAGTACTTC. Protein sequence: CASSVRLAGARIYEQYF.

This clone occurred once. The chain uses TRBV5-5 and TRBJ2-5; D is unclear. There are 14 residues in the CDR3. The ends were cut back, 0 bases at V and 1 base at J, with 7 bases in the middle. CDR1 is SGHKS, CDR2 YYEKEE, per germline (reference sequence). The DNA for the CDR3 is TGTGCCAGCAGCTTGGACGGATCCCAAGAGACCCAGTACTTC. Protein sequence: CASSLDGSQETQYF.

The chain is built from TRBV28 and TRBJ2-2, with 7 bases matching TRBD1. V was clipped by 6 bases and J by 5 bases; unmatched bases: 12. The germline V gene encodes CDR1 MDHEN and CDR2 SYDVKM. This CDR3 contains 16 residues. The CDR3 coding sequence is TGTGCCAGCAGCGAGCTTGGCAGGGGGTTTACCGGGGAGCTGTTTTTT. Translated, it gives CASSELGRGFTGELFF.

The gene calls are TRBV11-2 and TRBJ2-5; TRBD1 aligns across 8 bases. CDR1 SGHAT and CDR2 FQNNGV come from the germline V gene. The CDR3 is 16 residues long. V lost 5 bases, J lost 4 bases, and 12 bases stayed unmatched. Here the CDR3 DNA reads TGTGCCAGCAGCGTAATATGGACAGGGAGAGGAGAGACCCAGTACTTC. Translating it yields CASSVIWTGRGETQYF.

The chain has TRBV7-2 and TRBJ1-2; the D gene is possibly TRBD1 (5 bases). The CDR3 loop spans 13 amino acids. CDR1 and CDR2 (germline): SGHTA, FQGNSA. With 4 bases removed from V and 8 bases from J, the gap between germline ends came to 14 bases. The CDR3 loop reads CASSSRGVDGYTF. The CDR3 bases are TGTGCCAGCAGCTCACGGGGGGTCGACGGCTACACCTTC.

The CDR3: CASSLEPSGDTGELFF. The CDR3 bases are TGCGCCAGCAGCTTGGAACCTAGCGGGGACACCGGGGAGCTGTTTTTT. The V gene is TRBV5-1, the J gene TRBJ2-2, with 9 bases identical to TRBD2. J lost 3 bases, V lost 0 bases, and 3 bases had no gene match. This CDR3 spans 16 amino acids. Germline assignment: CDR1 SGHRS and CDR2 YFSETQ.

The rearrangement joins TRBV4-1 to TRBJ2-1; weak D call: TRBD2 (5 bases). V was pared by 2 bases and J by 8 bases, with 7 bases between. Germline CDR1 reads MGHRA; CDR2 reads YSYEKL. This CDR3 spans 12 amino acids. CDR3 residues: CASSQSGYEQFF. CDR3 in DNA: TGCGCCAGCAGCCAAAGCGGCTATGAGCAGTTCTTC.

J is TRBJ1-2 and V is TRBV30; 7 bases match TRBD1. J gave up 6 bases and V 3 bases, and 7 bases lay outside the gene matches. This CDR3 has 13 amino acids. Germline V CDR1 and CDR2: GTSNPN, SVGIG (reference sequence). CDR3 coding DNA: TGTGCCTGGAGGCTACAGGGGAGACATGGCTACACCTTC. It translates to CAWRLQGRHGYTF.

This clone is a singleton in its sample. The J gene is TRBJ1-2, the V gene TRBV9, with a weak D call TRBD1 (6 bases). Looked up from germline, CDR1 is SGDLS and CDR2 is YYNGEE. V dropped 3 bases and J dropped 3 bases, with 12 bases sitting between them. The CDR3 sequence is 14 residues long. The CDR3 is CASSASGGHYGYTF. The CDR3, as DNA: TGTGCCAGCAGCGCGAGCGGGGGGCACTATGGCTACACCTTC.

The rearrangement links TRBV4-3 to TRBJ2-7, with D unresolved. In germline, CDR1 is LGHNA, CDR2 YSLEER. V lost 1 base, J lost 3 bases, and 10 bases lay in between. The CDR3 has 14 amino acids. The CDR3 here is CASSQVASHYEQYF. Written as DNA, the CDR3 is TGCGCCAGCAGCCAAGTGGCTAGTCACTACGAGCAGTACTTC.

As to this clone: Other DNA sequences within the sample encode an identical CDR3. This chain connects TRBV6-5 to TRBJ2-7; D is unclear. CDR1 and CDR2 from the germline V gene are MNHEY and SVGAGI. V lost 0 bases to trimming and J lost 0 bases, with 6 bases between them. This CDR3 is built from 14 residues. Written as DNA, the CDR3 is TGTGCCAGCAGTTACTCTGCAGCCTCCTACGAGCAGTACTTC. Encoded protein: CASSYSAASYEQYF.

The J gene is TRBJ2-1, the V gene TRBV12-5; maybe TRBD2 (6 bases). The CDR3 spans 15 residues. Germline CDR1 LGHNT, CDR2 FRNRAP. The V end lost 0 bases, the J end lost 12 bases, and 18 bases lay between the germline ends. As DNA, the CDR3 is TGTGCTAGTGGTTTGGTATTAGATGGAGAAGCGGGGCAGTTCTTC. Translated, it gives CASGLVLDGEAGQFF. The full variable domain, completed using reference TRBV12-5 and TRBJ2-1, is DARVTQTPRHKVTEMGQEVTMRCQPILGHNTVFWYRQTMMQGLELLAYFRNRAPLDDSGMPKDRFSAEMPDATLATLKIQPSEPRDSAVYFCASGLVLDGEAGQFFGPGTRLTVL.

The CDR3 DNA is TGTGCCAGCAGCTTGGAGCGGGGAGCCAACTACGAGCAGTACTTC. Protein sequence: CASSLERGANYEQYF. V usage is TRBV7-2 and J usage is TRBJ2-5; 7 bases align to TRBD2. The DNA end favors TRBJ2-7, so the J call may be wrong. Germline lookup yields CDR1 SGHTA and CDR2 FQGNSA. CDR3 size: 15 residues.

A note on this clone: This sample includes further DNA sequences coding for the same CDR3. The J gene is TRBJ2-1, the V gene TRBV5-4; possibly TRBD2 for D (6 bases). Germline lookup yields CDR1 SGHNT and CDR2 YYREEE (reference sequence). The CDR3 sequence is 15 residues long. V was clipped by 0 bases and J by 0 bases, with 7 bases between them. DNA for the CDR3: TGTGCCAGCAGCTTGGACGGGGGCTCCTACAATGAGCAGTTCTTC. Translated: CASSLDGGSYNEQFF.

The genes are TRBV29-1 and TRBJ1-1; D might be TRBD1 (6 bases). The CDR3 has 14 amino acids. Deletions cut 4 bases from V and 1 base from J, with 13 bases between. Germline V gene lookup returns CDR1 SQVTM and CDR2 ANQGSEA. CDR3 region: CSVAQSRGNTEAFF. CDR3 DNA sequence: TGCAGCGTTGCCCAGAGCAGGGGGAACACTGAAGCTTTCTTT.

The rearrangement uses TRBV5-1 and TRBJ2-1; 14 nucleotides agree with TRBD2. The V gene's germline CDR1 is SGHRS and CDR2 YFSETQ. CDR3 length: 14 amino acids. V trimming: 4 bases; J trimming: 14 bases; junction bases outside the gene matches: 8. CDR3 region: CASSNGTSGRPEFF. The CDR3 nucleotides are TGCGCCAGCAGCAACGGGACTAGCGGGAGACCGGAGTTCTTC.

The chain has TRBV2 and TRBJ2-7; 7 bases map to TRBD1. J lost 6 bases, V lost 5 bases, and 7 bases had no gene match. This CDR3 has 13 amino acids. Germline loops: CDR1 SNHLY, CDR2 FYNNEI. The CDR3 nucleotides read TGTGCCAGCAGTCCGGGACAGTGGGGCGAGCAGTACTTC. Its translation is CASSPGQWGEQYF.

CDR3 protein: CASSPRAHSQGFRNYGYTF. CDR3 sequence (DNA): TGTGCCAGCAGCCCCCGAGCCCATTCCCAGGGGTTCAGAAACTATGGCTACACCTTC. The rearrangement joins TRBV9 to TRBJ1-2; TRBD1 might be the D (6 bases). CDR3 size: 19 residues. V was pared by 4 bases and J by 2 bases, with 27 bases between. CDR1 SGDLS and CDR2 YYNGEE come from the germline V gene.

This clone was recorded only once. V usage is TRBV9 and J usage is TRBJ2-3, with TRBD2 matching 9 bases. With 0 bases clipped from V and 4 bases from J, the junction kept 6 bases outside the gene matches. Germline V gene sequence: CDR1 SGDLS, CDR2 YYNGEE. The length of the CDR3 is 16 residues. CDR3 residues: CASSVVAGEVSDTQYF. CDR3 bases: TGTGCCAGCAGCGTAGTAGCGGGAGAGGTATCAGATACGCAGTATTTT.

This chain connects TRBV29-1 to TRBJ2-4; no reliable D call. This CDR3 is built from 14 residues. V was pared by 2 bases and J by 3 bases, with 11 bases between. The germline gives CDR1 SQVTM, CDR2 ANQGSEA. This CDR3 is CSVERPGLKNIQYF. The CDR3 coding sequence is TGCAGCGTTGAAAGACCCGGTCTCAAAAACATTCAGTACTTC.

The rearrangement links TRBV9 to TRBJ2-7; D could derive from TRBD1 or TRBD2 (5 bases each). This CDR3 contains 16 residues. V lost 3 bases to trimming and J lost 4 bases, with 20 bases between them. Germline values: CDR1 SGDLS, CDR2 YYNGEE. Here the CDR3 reads CASSAEPGRILYEQYF. The CDR3 bases are TGTGCCAGCAGCGCAGAACCGGGACGCATCCTTTACGAGCAGTACTTC.

This chain uses TRBV6-6 with TRBJ2-5; a weak D match, TRBD2 (5 bases). The CDR3 extends over 13 amino acids. With 2 bases removed from V and 5 bases from J, the gap between germline ends came to 9 bases. From germline, CDR1 is MNHNY and CDR2 SVGAGI (reference sequence). The CDR3 reads CASSYLERETQYF. CDR3 sequence (DNA): TGTGCCAGCAGTTACCTAGAGCGGGAGACCCAGTACTTC.

V and J are TRBV28 and TRBJ2-7, with TRBD1 matching over 10 bases. V lost 5 bases and J lost 9; bases outside the gene matches: 16. Looked up from germline, CDR1 is MDHEN and CDR2 is SYDVKM. The length of the CDR3 is 16 residues. The CDR3 coding sequence is TGTGCCAGCAGTACGACCGGGACAGGGGTTTTAGGTGGGCAGTACTTC. Its translation: CASSTTGTGVLGGQYF.

The V gene is TRBV27, the J gene TRBJ1-5; no clear D. Germline lookup yields CDR1 MNHEY and CDR2 SMNVEV (reference sequence). This CDR3 has 13 amino acids. V was clipped by 4 bases and J by 4 bases, with 8 bases between them. In DNA, the CDR3 is TGTGCCAGCAGTTCCGGACCAAATCAGCCCCAGCATTTT. Translating gives CASSSGPNQPQHF.

The chain links TRBV29-1 to TRBJ1-1; no clear D gene. With 3 bases removed from V and 1 base from J, the gap between germline ends came to 9 bases. Germline CDR1 is SQVTM and CDR2 is ANQGSEA. This CDR3 spans 13 amino acids. The CDR3 region is CSVESLGNTEAFF. The CDR3 region has the DNA TGCAGCGTTGAGAGTTTGGGGAACACTGAAGCTTTCTTT.

This sequence joins TRBV2 and TRBJ1-4, with no clear D. There are 13 residues in the CDR3. From germline, CDR1 is SNHLY and CDR2 FYNNEI. The germline V and J ends were trimmed by 7 bases and 6 bases, with 12 bases remaining between them. The CDR3: CASNTRVDEKLFF. DNA of the CDR3: TGTGCCAGCAATACGAGGGTGGATGAAAAACTGTTTTTT.

This rearrangement joins TRBV5-4 to TRBJ1-1; D gene unclear. The CDR3 is made up of 14 amino acids. V lost 0 bases and J lost 5, with 11 bases in between. Germline values: CDR1 SGHNT, CDR2 YYREEE (reference sequence). The CDR3 DNA reads as TGTGCCAGCAGCTTGGCCTGGGGTGGTACTGAAGCTTTCTTT. As protein: CASSLAWGGTEAFF. Complete variable domain (other parts from reference TRBV5-4 and TRBJ1-1): ETGVTQSPTHLIKTRGQQVTLRCSSQSGHNTVSWYQQALGQGPQFIFQYYREEENGRGNFPPRFSGLQFPNYSSELNVNALELDDSALYLCASSLAWGGTEAFFGQGTRLTVV.

The chain combines TRBV5-5 with TRBJ2-7; D not resolved. V was clipped by 3 bases and J by 7 bases, with 14 bases between them. The length of the CDR3 is 13 residues. The germline V gene has CDR1 SGHKS and CDR2 YYEKEE (reference sequence). The CDR3 is CASSWSWKTEQYF. In DNA form, the CDR3 reads TGTGCCAGCAGCTGGAGCTGGAAGACAGAGCAGTACTTC.

The chain combines TRBV19 with TRBJ2-7, with a possible D match to TRBD2 (5 bases). The V gene lost 3 bases and the J gene lost 3 bases, with 15 bases spanning the gap. The length of the CDR3 is 15 residues. The germline V gene encodes CDR1 LNHDA and CDR2 SQIVND (reference sequence). The chain's CDR3 is CASSMNAGAFYEQYF. The DNA of the CDR3 is TGTGCCAGTAGTATGAATGCGGGTGCGTTCTACGAGCAGTACTTC.

On this clone itself: At the DNA level, this CDR3 is encoded by other sequences in the same sample as well. This chain joins TRBV11-3 and TRBJ2-3; 8 bases match TRBD2. CDR1 and CDR2 from the germline V gene are SGHNT and YENEEA. The CDR3 consists of 16 residues. V lost 1 base, J lost 0 bases, and 3 bases stayed unmatched. CDR3 sequence (DNA): TGTGCCAGCAGCTTAGGGGCTAGCGGGAGCACAGATACGCAGTATTTT. Encoded protein: CASSLGASGSTDTQYF.